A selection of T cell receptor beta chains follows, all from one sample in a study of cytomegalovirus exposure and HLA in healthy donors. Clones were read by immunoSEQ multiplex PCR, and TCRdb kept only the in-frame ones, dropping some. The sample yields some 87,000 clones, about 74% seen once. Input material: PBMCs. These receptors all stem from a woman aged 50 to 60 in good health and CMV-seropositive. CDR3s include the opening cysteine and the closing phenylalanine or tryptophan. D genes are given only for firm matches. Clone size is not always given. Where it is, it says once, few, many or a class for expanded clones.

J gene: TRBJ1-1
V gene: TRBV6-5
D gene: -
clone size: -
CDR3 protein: CASSYRWGAGTEAFF
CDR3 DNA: TGTGCCAGCAGCTATAGATGGGGAGCGGGCACTGAAGCTTTCTTT

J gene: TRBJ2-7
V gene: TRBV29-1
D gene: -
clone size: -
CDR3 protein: CSVNIAYEQYF
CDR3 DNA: TGCAGCGTTAATATAGCCTACGAGCAGTACTTC

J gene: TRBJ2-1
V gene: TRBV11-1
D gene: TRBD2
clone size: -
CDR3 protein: CASSPRGREGNNEQFF
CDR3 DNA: TGTGCCAGCAGCCCGCGTGGGAGGGAGGGCAACAATGAGCAGTTCTTC

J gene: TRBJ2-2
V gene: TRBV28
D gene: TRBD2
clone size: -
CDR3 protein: CASRPGLASNTGELFF
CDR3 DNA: TGTGCCAGCAGGCCGGGACTAGCGTCGAACACCGGGGAGCTGTTTTTT

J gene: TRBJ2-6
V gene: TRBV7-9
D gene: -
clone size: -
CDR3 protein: CASSPGTGYSGANVLTF
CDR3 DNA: TGTGCCAGCAGCCCCGGGACTGGATACTCTGGGGCCAACGTCCTGACTTTC

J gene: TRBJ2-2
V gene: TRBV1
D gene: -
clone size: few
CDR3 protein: CTSSQPTTSGVNTGELFF
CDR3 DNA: TGCACCAGCAGCCAACCCACGACTAGCGGGGTGAACACCGGGGAGCTGTTTTTT

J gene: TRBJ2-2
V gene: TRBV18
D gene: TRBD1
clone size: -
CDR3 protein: CASSRQGENTGELFF
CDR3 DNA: TGTGCCAGCTCACGACAGGGAGAGAACACCGGGGAGCTGTTTTTT

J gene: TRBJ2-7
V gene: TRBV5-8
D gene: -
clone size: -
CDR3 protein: CASSLILEGGDEQYF
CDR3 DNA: TGTGCCAGCAGCTTGATATTGGAGGGCGGCGACGAGCAGTACTTC

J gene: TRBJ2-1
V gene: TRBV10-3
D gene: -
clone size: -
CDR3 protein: CAIRGSSYNEQFF
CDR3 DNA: TGTGCCATCCGCGGGTCGTCCTACAATGAGCAGTTCTTC

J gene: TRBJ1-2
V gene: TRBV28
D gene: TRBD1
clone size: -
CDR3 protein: CASSLQTGVINYGYTF
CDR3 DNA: TGTGCCAGCAGTTTGCAGACAGGGGTGATTAACTATGGCTACACCTTC

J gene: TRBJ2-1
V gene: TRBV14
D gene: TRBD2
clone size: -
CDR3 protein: CASSQDMSGRYNEQFF
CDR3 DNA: TGTGCCAGCAGCCAAGATATGAGCGGGAGGTACAATGAGCAGTTCTTC

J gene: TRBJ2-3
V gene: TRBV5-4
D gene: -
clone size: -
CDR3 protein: CASTRGGTDTQYF
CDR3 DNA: TGTGCCAGCACCCGGGGAGGCACAGATACGCAGTATTTT

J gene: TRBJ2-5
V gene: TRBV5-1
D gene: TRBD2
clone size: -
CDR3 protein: CASSWATSGRGSQETQYF
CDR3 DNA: TGCGCCAGCAGCTGGGCGACTAGCGGGAGAGGATCACAAGAGACCCAGTACTTC

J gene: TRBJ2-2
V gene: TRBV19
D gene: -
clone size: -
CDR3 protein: CASRVPNTGELFF
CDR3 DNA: TGTGCCAGCCGGGTCCCGAACACCGGGGAGCTGTTTTTT

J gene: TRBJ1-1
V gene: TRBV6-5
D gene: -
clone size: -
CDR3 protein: CASRKGGENTEAFF
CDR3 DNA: TGTGCCAGCAGGAAAGGGGGGGAGAACACTGAAGCTTTCTTT

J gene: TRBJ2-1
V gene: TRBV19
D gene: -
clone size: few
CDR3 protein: CASSPGGAGVVYNEQFF
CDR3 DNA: TGTGCCAGTAGTCCAGGGGGAGCGGGAGTGGTTTACAATGAGCAGTTCTTC

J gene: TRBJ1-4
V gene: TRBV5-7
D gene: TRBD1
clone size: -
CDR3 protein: CASSFWPGTGRATNEKLFF
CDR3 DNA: TGTGCCAGCAGCTTTTGGCCCGGGACAGGGAGGGCAACTAATGAAAAACTGTTTTTT

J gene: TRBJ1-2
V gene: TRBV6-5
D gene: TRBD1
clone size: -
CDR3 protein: CASSPWTGGNYGYTF
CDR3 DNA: TGTGCCAGCAGTCCTTGGACAGGGGGGAACTATGGCTACACCTTC

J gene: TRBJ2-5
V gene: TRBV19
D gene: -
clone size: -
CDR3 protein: CASRKTLEREETQYF
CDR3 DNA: TGTGCCAGTAGGAAGACTCTTGAAAGAGAAGAGACCCAGTACTTC

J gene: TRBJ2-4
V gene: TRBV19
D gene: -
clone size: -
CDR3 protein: CASSPQSAEAKNIQYF
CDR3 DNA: TGTGCCAGTAGTCCCCAATCAGCGGAGGCCAAAAACATTCAGTACTTC

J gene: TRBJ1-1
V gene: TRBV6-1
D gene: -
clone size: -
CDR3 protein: CASGRDKDTEAFF
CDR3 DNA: TGTGCCAGCGGACGGGACAAAGACACTGAAGCTTTCTTT

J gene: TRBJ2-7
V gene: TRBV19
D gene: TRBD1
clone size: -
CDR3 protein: CATGQVYEQYF
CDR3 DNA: TGTGCCACGGGACAGGTCTACGAGCAGTACTTC

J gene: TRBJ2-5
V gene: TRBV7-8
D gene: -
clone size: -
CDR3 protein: CASSPLTVAEETQYF
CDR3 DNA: TGTGCCAGCAGCCCCCTGACTGTAGCGGAAGAGACCCAGTACTTC

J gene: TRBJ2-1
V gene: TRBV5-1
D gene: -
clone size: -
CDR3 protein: CASSLEDRSNEQFF
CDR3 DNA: TGCGCCAGCAGCTTGGAGGACAGATCCAATGAGCAGTTCTTC

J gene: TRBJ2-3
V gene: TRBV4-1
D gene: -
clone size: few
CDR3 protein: CASSQGRPPEADTQYF
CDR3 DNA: TGCGCCAGCAGCCAAGGAAGGCCTCCGGAGGCAGATACGCAGTATTTT

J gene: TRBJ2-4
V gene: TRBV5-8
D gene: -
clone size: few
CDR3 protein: CASSKERQVAKNIQYF
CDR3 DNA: TGTGCCAGCAGCAAAGAAAGACAGGTAGCCAAAAACATTCAGTACTTC

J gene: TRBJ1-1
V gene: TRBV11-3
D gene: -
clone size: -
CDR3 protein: CASSLYRETEAFF
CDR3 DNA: TGTGCCAGCAGCTTATACAGGGAGACTGAAGCTTTCTTT

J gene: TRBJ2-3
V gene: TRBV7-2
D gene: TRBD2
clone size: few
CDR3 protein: CASSSTRAGVGTQYF
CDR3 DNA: TGTGCCAGCAGCTCCACCCGAGCGGGAGTGGGTACGCAGTATTTT

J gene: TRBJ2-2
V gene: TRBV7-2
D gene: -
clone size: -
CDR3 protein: CASSLDFASSNTGELFF
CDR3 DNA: TGTGCCAGCAGCTTAGACTTTGCGAGTTCGAACACCGGGGAGCTGTTTTTT

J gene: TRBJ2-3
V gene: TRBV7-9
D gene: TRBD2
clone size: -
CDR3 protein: CASSLPGLSGDTQYF
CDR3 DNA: TGTGCCAGCAGCTTACCGGGACTATCAGGAGATACGCAGTATTTT

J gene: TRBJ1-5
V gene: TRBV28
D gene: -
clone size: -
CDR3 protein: CASSAGSTSNQPQHF
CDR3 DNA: TGTGCCAGCAGTGCAGGCTCTACGAGCAATCAGCCCCAGCATTTT

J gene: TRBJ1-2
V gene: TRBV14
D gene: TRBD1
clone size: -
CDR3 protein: CASSQFGQGSYGYTF
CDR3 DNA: TGTGCCAGCAGCCAATTCGGACAGGGAAGCTATGGCTACACCTTC

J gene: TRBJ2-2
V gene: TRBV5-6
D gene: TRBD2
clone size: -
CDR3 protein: CASSLVGRGDTGELFF
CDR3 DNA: TGTGCCAGCAGCTTGGTTGGGAGGGGTGACACCGGGGAGCTGTTTTTT

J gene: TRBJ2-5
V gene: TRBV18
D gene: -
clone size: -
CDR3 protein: CASSPNGQETQYF
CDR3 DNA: TGTGCCAGCTCACCCAACGGGCAAGAGACCCAGTACTTC

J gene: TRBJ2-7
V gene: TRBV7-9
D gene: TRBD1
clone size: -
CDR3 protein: CASSPDRGPYEQYF
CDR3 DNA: TGTGCCAGCAGCCCAGACAGGGGGCCCTACGAGCAGTACTTC

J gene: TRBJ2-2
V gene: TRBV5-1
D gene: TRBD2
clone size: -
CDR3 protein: CASNLDGGSNTGELFF
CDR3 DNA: TGCGCCAGCAACCTTGACGGGGGGTCGAACACCGGGGAGCTGTTTTTT